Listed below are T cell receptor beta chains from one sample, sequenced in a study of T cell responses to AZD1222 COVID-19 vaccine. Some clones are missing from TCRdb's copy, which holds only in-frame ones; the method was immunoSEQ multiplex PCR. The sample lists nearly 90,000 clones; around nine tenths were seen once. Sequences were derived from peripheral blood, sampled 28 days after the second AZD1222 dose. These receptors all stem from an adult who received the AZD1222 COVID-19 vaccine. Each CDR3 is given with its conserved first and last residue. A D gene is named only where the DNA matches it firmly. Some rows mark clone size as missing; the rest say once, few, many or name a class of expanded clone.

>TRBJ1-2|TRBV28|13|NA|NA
TGTGCCAGCAAAAGTATTTCTGGTCGCGGCTACACCTTC
CASKSISGRGYTF
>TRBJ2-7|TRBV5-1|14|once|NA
TGCGCCAGCAGCTTGGGAGGGGCCTCCTACGAGCAGTACTTC
CASSLGGASYEQYF
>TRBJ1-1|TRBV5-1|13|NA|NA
TGCGCCAGCAGCCTCCCGGGACAACCCGAAGCTTTCTTT
CASSLPGQPEAFF
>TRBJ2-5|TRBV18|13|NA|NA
TGTGCCAGCTCACTTAGACAGCAAGAGACCCAGTACTTC
CASSLRQQETQYF
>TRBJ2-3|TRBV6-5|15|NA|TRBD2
TGTGCCAGCAGCGAGAGACTAGCGGGGGGCGATACGCAGTATTTT
CASSERLAGGDTQYF
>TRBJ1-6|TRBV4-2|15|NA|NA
TGTGCCAGCAGCCAAGTTCCGGGGGGAAATTCACCCCTCCACTTT
CASSQVPGGNSPLHF
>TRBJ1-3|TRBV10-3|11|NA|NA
TGTGCCATTCTGATGGGAAACACCATATATTTT
CAILMGNTIYF
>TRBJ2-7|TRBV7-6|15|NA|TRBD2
TGTGCCAGCAGCTCCTATGGGGGGGTCCGCTACGAGCAGTACTTC
CASSSYGGVRYEQYF
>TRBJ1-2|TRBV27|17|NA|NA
TGTGCCAGCAGTCCGACCGGGACAACCACAACCCCCTATGGCTACACCTTC
CASSPTGTTTTPYGYTF
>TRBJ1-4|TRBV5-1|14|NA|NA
TGCGCCAGCAGCTTCTTAGGGAGTAATGAAAAACTGTTTTTT
CASSFLGSNEKLFF
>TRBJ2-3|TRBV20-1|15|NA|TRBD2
TGCAGTGCTAGTCCCAGCGGGGGGGCAGGGGATACGCAGTATTTT
CSASPSGGAGDTQYF
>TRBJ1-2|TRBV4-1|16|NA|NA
TGCGCCAGCAGCCAAGATGGGCGGGGTTTAGACTATGGCTACACCTTC
CASSQDGRGLDYGYTF
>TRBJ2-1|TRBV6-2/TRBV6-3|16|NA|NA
TGTGCCAGCAGTTACTCGGGAGTAACCGCCTACAATGAGCAGTTCTTC
CASSYSGVTAYNEQFF
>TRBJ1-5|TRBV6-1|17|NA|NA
TGTGCCAGCAGTGGTAATCTGGGCAGGGGATCCGATCAGCCCCAGCATTTT
CASSGNLGRGSDQPQHF
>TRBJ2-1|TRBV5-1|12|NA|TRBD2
TGCGCCAGCAGCTGGGGTAGCGGGCTTGAGTTCTTC
CASSWGSGLEFF
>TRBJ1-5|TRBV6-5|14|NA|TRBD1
TGTGCCAGCAGGCTGACAGGGGATAAGCAGCCCCAGCATTTT
CASRLTGDKQPQHF
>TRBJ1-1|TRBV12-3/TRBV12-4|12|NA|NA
TGTGCCAGCAGGCCACCGGCCCTTGAAGCTTTCTTT
CASRPPALEAFF
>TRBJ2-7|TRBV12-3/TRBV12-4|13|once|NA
TGTGCCAGCAGAGGGGGGGGCAGGTACGAGCAGTACTTC
CASRGGGRYEQYF
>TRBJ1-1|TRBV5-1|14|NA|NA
TGCGCCAGCAGCTTGGGGGGGATGAACACTGAAGCTTTCTTT
CASSLGGMNTEAFF
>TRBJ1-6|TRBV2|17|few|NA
TGTGCCAGCACCCAGCGTGGGGGGAGTGGCTATAATTCACCCCTCCACTTT
CASTQRGGSGYNSPLHF
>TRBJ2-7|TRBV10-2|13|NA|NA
TGCGCCAGCAGGGAGGACGGTTCCTACGAGCAGTACTTC
CASREDGSYEQYF
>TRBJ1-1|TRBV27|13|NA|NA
TGTGCCAGCAGTTATGGGGTAGGAGCTGAAGCTTTCTTT
CASSYGVGAEAFF
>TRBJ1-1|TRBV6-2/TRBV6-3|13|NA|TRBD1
TGTGCCAGCAGTAGACAGGGTTGGACTGAAGCTTTCTTT
CASSRQGWTEAFF
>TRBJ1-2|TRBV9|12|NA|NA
TGTGCCAGCAGCGGTCGATTGTATGGCTACACCTTC
CASSGRLYGYTF
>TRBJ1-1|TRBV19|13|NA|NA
TGTGCCAGTAGTATAGCAGTGAACACTGAAGCTTTCTTT
CASSIAVNTEAFF
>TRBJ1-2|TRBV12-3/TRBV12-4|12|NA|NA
TGTGCCAGCAGTTTAGCAAAAGAGAGCTACACCTTC
CASSLAKESYTF
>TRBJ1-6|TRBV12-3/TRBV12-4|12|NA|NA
TGTGCCAGCAGTTTGTCTGATTCACCCCTCCACTTT
CASSLSDSPLHF
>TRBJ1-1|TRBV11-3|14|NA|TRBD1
TGTGCCAGCAGCTTAGGGGACAGACACACTGAAGCTTTCTTT
CASSLGDRHTEAFF
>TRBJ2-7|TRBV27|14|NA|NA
TGTGCCAGCAGTTCATGGAGGGGAGACGACGAGCAGTACTTC
CASSSWRGDDEQYF
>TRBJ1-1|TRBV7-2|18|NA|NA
TGTGCCAGCAGCTTAGGAGGAACAGCAGGTTCCGAGAACACTGAAGCTTTCTTT
CASSLGGTAGSENTEAFF
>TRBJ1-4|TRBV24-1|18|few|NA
TGTGCCACCAGTGATCCCCACAGGGATGGGACAACTAATGAAAAACTGTTTTTT
CATSDPHRDGTTNEKLFF
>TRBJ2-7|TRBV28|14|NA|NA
TGTGCCAGCAGGGGAGGAGGGAACTCCTACGAGCAGTACTTC
CASRGGGNSYEQYF
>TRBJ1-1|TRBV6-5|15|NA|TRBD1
TGTGCCAGCAGGGGAGGACAGGGGGTGAACACTGAAGCTTTCTTT
CASRGGQGVNTEAFF
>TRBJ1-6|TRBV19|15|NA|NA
TGTGCCAGTAGTCCAACGGTAGGAGGGAATTCACCCCTCCACTTT
CASSPTVGGNSPLHF
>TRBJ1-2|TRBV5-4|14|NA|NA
TGTGCCAGCAGCTTGGCTTCTGGGCAGGGGCCAACCACCTTC
CASSLASGQGPTTF
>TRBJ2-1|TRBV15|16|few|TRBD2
TGTGCCACCAGCAGCAGGGAGCGGGGGGGCCGAGATGAGCAGTTCTTC
CATSSRERGGRDEQFF
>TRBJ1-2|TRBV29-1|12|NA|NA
TGCAGCGTTGCTGGGGATGGATATGGCTACACCTTC
CSVAGDGYGYTF
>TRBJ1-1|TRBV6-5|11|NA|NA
TGTGCCAGCAGTTCTTACACTAGAGCTTTCTTT
CASSSYTRAFF
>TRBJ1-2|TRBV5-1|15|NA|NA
TGCGCCAGCGGCCCCGAAGGGGGATTCTTGGGTGGCTACACCTTC
CASGPEGGFLGGYTF
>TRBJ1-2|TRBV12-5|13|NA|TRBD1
TGTGCTAGTGCCCAGGGGGAGCACTATGGCTACACCTTC
CASAQGEHYGYTF
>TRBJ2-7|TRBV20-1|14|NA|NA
TGCAGTGCAAGTGCGGGGACAACTACCTACGAGCAGTACTTC
CSASAGTTTYEQYF
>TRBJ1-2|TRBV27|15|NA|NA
TGTGCCAGCAGTCCATCGTGGGGTATAAGCTATGGCTACACCTTC
CASSPSWGISYGYTF
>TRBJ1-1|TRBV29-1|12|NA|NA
TGCAGCGCGGGCCACATGAACACTGAAGCTTTCTTT
CSAGHMNTEAFF
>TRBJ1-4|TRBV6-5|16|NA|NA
TGTGCCAGCAGTTCCTCCGGGGGAGCAACTAATGAAAAACTGTTTTTT
CASSSSGGATNEKLFF
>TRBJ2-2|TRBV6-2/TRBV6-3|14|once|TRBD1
TGTGCCAGCAGACCTCCGGGACAGTCCGGGGAGCTGTTTTTT
CASRPPGQSGELFF
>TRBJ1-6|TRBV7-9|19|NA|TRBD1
TGTGCCAGCAGCCCGGGGGCCCAGGCAGGGGGCTTAGGTAATTCACCCCTCCACTTT
CASSPGAQAGGLGNSPLHF
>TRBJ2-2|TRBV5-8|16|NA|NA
TGTGCCAGCAGCGAGGACAGCATAACAAACACCGGGGAGCTGTTTTTT
CASSEDSITNTGELFF
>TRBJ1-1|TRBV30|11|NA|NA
TGTGCCTGGAGTTCGGGCGGAGAAGCTTTCTTT
CAWSSGGEAFF
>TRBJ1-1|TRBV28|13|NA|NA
TGTGCCAGCGGGCTTACAGCGAACACTGAAGCTTTCTTT
CASGLTANTEAFF
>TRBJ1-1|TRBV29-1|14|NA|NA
TGCAGCGTCGTACTAACAGGCGGTAACACTGAAGCTTTCTTT
CSVVLTGGNTEAFF
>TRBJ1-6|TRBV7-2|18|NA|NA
TGTGCCAGCAGCTTGATGGGGGGCGGTAGCTCCTATAATTCACCCCTCCACTTT
CASSLMGGGSSYNSPLHF
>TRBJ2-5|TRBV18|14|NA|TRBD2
TGTGCCAGCTCACCTCGGACTAGCCAAGAGACCCAGTACTTC
CASSPRTSQETQYF
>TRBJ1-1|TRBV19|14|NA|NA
TGTGCCAGTAGTATTAGGCAGGGGATCACTGAAGCTTTCTTT
CASSIRQGITEAFF